The clone carrying this T cell receptor (beta chain) was observed once. The data were obtained in a study of blood T cell repertoires in COVID-19. Study overall: Donors in the United States, Italy and Spain gave samples during acute or convalescent COVID-19.

Generated by immunoSEQ multiplex PCR, the TCRdb table keeps only in-frame clones and is missing some. The profile shows tens of thousands of clones, roughly 79% of them singletons. Looked up from germline, CDR1 is LGHNA and CDR2 is YSLEER. This CDR3 is built from 14 residues. Trimming cost V 3 bases and J 0 bases, with 6 bases left between them. Sequencing was performed on peripheral blood. The V gene is TRBV4-3, the J gene TRBJ1-5; D is undetermined. The receptor's source is a human donor in a cohort sampled during active COVID-19. CDR3 region: CASSHYYSNQPQHF. The CDR3 DNA reads as TGCGCCAGCAGCCACTACTATAGCAATCAGCCCCAGCATTTT.